This T cell receptor beta chain was identified in a study of T cell repertoires in cytomegalovirus infection. Study-wide points: Identification of carriers of CMV plus the relevant HLA was achieved through cumulative public TCR beta family frequency.

Germline assignment: CDR1 MDHEN and CDR2 SYDVKM. This CDR3 has 15 amino acids. Trimming removed 1 base from V and 6 bases from J, with 15 bases in between. This clonotype has a handful of counts. Antigen: not known. MiXCR was run by TCRdb on the reads, yielding one entry per CDR3 protein. Among some 680,000 distinct CDR3 sequences, roughly a third were seen once, and the ten largest hold around 3%. The TCR was taken from a human donor in good health (CMV status not recorded). Some clones in this sample may be carry-over from other donors' samples. The rearrangement joins TRBV28 to TRBJ1-1, with D possibly TRBD1 on 5 matching bases. What was sequenced was PBMCs. The CDR3 bases are TGTGCCAGCAGTTTATTAGACAGAAGTATCCCTGAAGCTTTCTTT. Translating gives CASSLLDRSIPEAFF.